These 27 T cell receptor beta chains originate from one sample sequenced in a study of T cell responses to AZD1222 COVID-19 vaccine. Repertoires were generated with immunoSEQ multiplex PCR, while TCRdb's copy carries only in-frame clones and drops some. Of tens of thousands of clones detected, roughly 75% appear once; the ten largest clones hold about 50%. The starting material was peripheral blood, obtained 28 days after the second AZD1222 dose. The origin of the receptors is an adult who received the AZD1222 COVID-19 vaccine.

The V gene is TRBV2, the J gene TRBJ1-5; 8 bases line up with TRBD1. V trimming: 2 bases; J trimming: 7 bases; junction bases outside the gene matches: 10. CDR1 and CDR2 (germline): SNHLY, FYNNEI. The CDR3 extends over 16 amino acids. In DNA form, the CDR3 reads TGTGCCAGCAGTGAAAAGGGCGGACAGGGTGGACAGCCCCAGCATTTT. Amino acid sequence: CASSEKGGQGGQPQHF.

The sample holds one count of this clone. The chain has TRBV4-1 and TRBJ2-1; D ambiguous. The V end was cut by 0 bases, the J end by 10 bases, with 19 bases between. The CDR3 is made up of 16 amino acids. Germline CDR1 and CDR2: MGHRA and YSYEKL. In DNA, the CDR3 is TGCGCCAGCAGCCAAGAACTATATTCATCATCGACGGAGCAGTTCTTC. Residues: CASSQELYSSSTEQFF.

This chain connects TRBV7-2 to TRBJ2-7, with no clear D. With 5 bases removed from V and 7 bases from J, the gap between germline ends came to 12 bases. Germline V gene sequence: CDR1 SGHTA, CDR2 FQGNSA. The CDR3 spans 12 residues. The DNA of the CDR3 is TGTGCCAGCAGCACGTATCTGGAGGAGCAGTACTTC. Translated, it gives CASSTYLEEQYF.

The chain has TRBV7-2 and TRBJ1-3; 9 bases align to TRBD1. Germline values: CDR1 SGHTA, CDR2 FQGNSA. The J segment lost 5 bases and the V segment lost 3 bases, leaving 2 bases of the junction unmatched. The CDR3 spans 14 residues. CDR3 residues: CASSLGTGRNTIYF. The CDR3 nucleotides are TGTGCCAGCAGCTTGGGGACAGGGAGAAACACCATATATTTT.

The gene calls are TRBV5-4 and TRBJ2-7; 11 bases are a match to TRBD2. With V trimmed by 5 bases and J by 5 bases, 9 bases remained unmatched. This CDR3 has 15 residues. Germline values: CDR1 SGHNT, CDR2 YYREEE (reference sequence). CDR3 amino acids: CASRVAGGLVHEQYF. Written as DNA, the CDR3 is TGTGCCAGCAGGGTAGCGGGAGGGCTTGTCCACGAGCAGTACTTC.

V usage is TRBV29-1 and J usage is TRBJ2-5; 9 positions match TRBD2. The CDR3 covers 15 residues. The ends lost 3 bases at V and 3 bases at J; junction bases unmatched: 8. Looked up from germline, CDR1 is SQVTM and CDR2 is ANQGSEA. CDR3 in amino acids: CSVDLVLAGEETQYF. The CDR3 coding sequence is TGCAGCGTTGATTTAGTATTAGCGGGAGAAGAGACCCAGTACTTC. The whole variable domain, filled in from reference TRBV29-1 and TRBJ2-5, reads SAVISQKPSRDICQRGTSLTIQCQVDSQVTMMFWYRQQPGQSLTLIATANQGSEATYESGFVIDKFPISRPNLTFSTLTVSNMSPEDSSIYLCSVDLVLAGEETQYFGPGTRLLVL.

Written as DNA, the CDR3 is TGTGCCACCAGCAGAGATCCCCCCTCAGCCGCAAACAATGAGCAGTTCTTC. It is translated as CATSRDPPSAANNEQFF. The rearrangement uses TRBV15 and TRBJ2-1, with no clear D. Trimming removed 0 bases at V and 5 bases at J, with 17 bases between. The V gene's germline CDR1 is LNHNV and CDR2 YYDKDF (reference sequence). This CDR3 is built from 17 residues.

The chain links TRBV30 to TRBJ1-1; D uncertain. The germline gives CDR1 GTSNPN, CDR2 SVGIG (reference sequence). Trimming took 0 bases from V and 8 from J, leaving 7 bases between them. This CDR3 has 11 amino acids. CDR3 residues: CAWSVRVEAFF. In DNA form, the CDR3 reads TGTGCCTGGAGTGTGCGGGTAGAAGCTTTCTTT.

V and J are TRBV7-3 and TRBJ2-1; 11 bases are shared with TRBD2. This CDR3 has 15 amino acids. With V trimmed by 5 bases and J by 4 bases, 4 bases remained unmatched. CDR1 and CDR2 from the germline V gene are SGHTA and FQGTGA. The CDR3 here is CASSPLAGGYNEQFF. In DNA, the CDR3 is TGTGCCAGCAGCCCCCTAGCGGGAGGATACAATGAGCAGTTCTTC.

The chain couples TRBV6-5 to TRBJ1-3; D not resolved. Trimming removed 6 bases at V and 0 bases at J, with 6 bases between. Germline V CDR1 and CDR2: MNHEY, SVGAGI. CDR3 length equals 13 residues. Written as DNA, the CDR3 is TGTGCCAGCAGATGGGACTCTGGAAACACCATATATTTT. Translation: CASRWDSGNTIYF.

The rearrangement uses TRBV9 and TRBJ2-1; D may be TRBD1 (5 bases). Deletions cut 7 bases from V and 6 bases from J, with 17 bases between. This CDR3 is built from 14 residues. Germline CDR1 SGDLS, CDR2 YYNGEE. As DNA, the CDR3 is TGTGCCAGCGGTAGATCAGGGTTAGCCAATGAGCAGTTCTTC. Its translation is CASGRSGLANEQFF.

The rearrangement links TRBV27 to TRBJ2-7, with D unclear. The CDR3 contains 13 residues. V dropped 2 bases and J dropped 3 bases, with 8 bases sitting between them. Germline V gene data show CDR1 as MNHEY and CDR2 as SMNVEV (reference sequence). The CDR3 sequence is CASSLRQFYEQYF. CDR3 nucleotide sequence: TGTGCCAGCAGTTTAAGGCAGTTCTACGAGCAGTACTTC.

V is TRBV6-6 and J is TRBJ2-7, with a weak D call TRBD2 (5 bases). V was pared by 2 bases and J by 3 bases, with 5 bases between. The CDR3 has 12 amino acids. The germline gives CDR1 MNHNY, CDR2 SVGAGI (reference sequence). The CDR3 coding sequence is TGTGCCAGCAGTTACCGGGACTACGAGCAGTACTTC. This gives the protein CASSYRDYEQYF.

The rearrangement links TRBV27 to TRBJ1-4, with TRBD1 as a possible D gene (5 bases). Trimming cost V 8 bases and J 3 bases, with 16 bases left between them. The CDR3 covers 15 residues. Germline CDR1 reads MNHEY; CDR2 reads SMNVEV (reference sequence). The CDR3: CASPPRDPPNEKLFF. CDR3 nucleotides: TGTGCCAGCCCGCCCAGGGACCCCCCTAATGAAAAACTGTTTTTT.

J is TRBJ2-1 and V is TRBV11-2; D is tentatively TRBD1 or TRBD2 (5 bases each). Per the germline V gene, CDR1 is SGHAT and CDR2 is FQNNGV. CDR3 length equals 20 residues. V lost 0 bases and J lost 4, with 25 bases in between. DNA of the CDR3: TGTGCCAGCAGCTTAGATGACGGGGCTATTTTGGGAGAGGGGTACAATGAGCAGTTCTTC. It codes for CASSLDDGAILGEGYNEQFF.

The rearrangement uses TRBV30 and TRBJ2-1, with D possibly called TRBD1 or TRBD2 (5 bases each). Trimming left V 0 bases short and J 9 bases short, with 18 bases between. The CDR3 extends over 15 amino acids. The germline CDR1 and CDR2 sequences are GTSNPN and SVGIG (reference sequence). CDR3 amino acids: CAWSVGAPGKGEQFF. CDR3 DNA: TGTGCCTGGAGTGTAGGGGCACCCGGGAAGGGTGAGCAGTTCTTC. Combining the CDR3 with reference TRBV30 and TRBJ2-1 gives the whole variable domain SQTIHQWPATLVQPVGSPLSLECTVEGTSNPNLYWYRQAAGRGLQLLFYSVGIGQISSEVPQNLSASRPQDRQFILSSKKLLLSDSGFYLCAWSVGAPGKGEQFFGPGTRLTVL.

V and J are TRBV7-5 and TRBJ2-1; the D call TRBD1 from the table was never checked on the DNA. TRBV7-5 is given as a pseudogene. This CDR3 has 13 residues. In DNA form, the CDR3 reads TGTGTCACACCCTGGGGCAGCTACAATGAGCAGTTCTTC. It codes for CVTPWGSYNEQFF.

The CDR3 region is CASSLVPDQPQHF. CDR3 coding DNA: TGCGCCAGCAGCTTGGTACCCGATCAGCCCCAGCATTTT. The rearrangement uses TRBV5-1 and TRBJ1-5; unclear D gene. The CDR3 is made up of 13 amino acids. Trimming took 0 bases from V and 5 from J, leaving 6 bases between them. Germline V gene data show CDR1 as SGHRS and CDR2 as YFSETQ.

This chain links TRBV10-1 with TRBJ2-5; tentative D call: TRBD2 (6 bases). Trimming removed 2 bases at V and 3 bases at J, with 10 bases between. This CDR3 contains 14 residues. From germline, CDR1 is WNHNN and CDR2 SYGVQD (reference sequence). CDR3 loop: CASSEGGLEETQYF. The CDR3 DNA follows: TGCGCCAGCAGTGAGGGAGGGCTGGAAGAGACCCAGTACTTC.

The rearrangement links TRBV4-3 to TRBJ2-1, with 12 bases identical to TRBD2. With 1 base clipped from V and 7 bases from J, the junction kept 11 bases outside the gene matches. The CDR3 has 18 amino acids. CDR1 is LGHNA and CDR2 is YSLEER in the germline V gene. The CDR3 spells CASSQAPPRTSGVNEQFF. For the CDR3, the DNA is TGCGCCAGCAGCCAAGCCCCCCCTAGGACTAGCGGGGTGAATGAGCAGTTCTTC.

This clone has just a few counts. The rearrangement uses TRBV2 and TRBJ2-2; a possible D gene is TRBD1 (6 bases). The CDR3 contains 17 residues. Trimming shortened V by 0 bases and J by 6 bases, and 17 bases separated the two germline ends. CDR1 is SNHLY and CDR2 is FYNNEI in the germline V gene. The chain's CDR3 is CASSEAPQGPGPGELFF. DNA for the CDR3: TGTGCCAGCAGTGAAGCGCCCCAGGGGCCCGGACCCGGGGAGCTGTTTTTT.

This clone was recorded only once. The V call is TRBV5-6, the J call TRBJ1-1, with D possibly being TRBD1 (6 bases). This CDR3 comprises 15 residues. Trimming pared 3 bases from V and 0 bases from J, leaving 12 bases between. Per the germline V gene, CDR1 is SGHDT and CDR2 is YYEEEE. The CDR3 DNA is TGTGCCAGCAGCTCTGGGGGGCGACTGAACACTGAAGCTTTCTTT. Amino acids: CASSSGGRLNTEAFF.

This chain links TRBV25-1 with TRBJ2-1; 11 bases fit TRBD2. Germline V CDR1 and CDR2: MGHDK, SYGVNS. V lost 1 base to trimming and J lost 3 bases; unmatched junction nucleotides: 5. The CDR3 totals 17 residues. The CDR3 region is CASSESKLAGVYNEQFF. In nucleotides, the CDR3 is TGTGCCAGCAGTGAATCCAAACTAGCGGGGGTCTACAATGAGCAGTTCTTC.

This CDR3 is CSARVPPEQYF. CDR3 nucleotides: TGCAGTGCTAGAGTTCCCCCCGAGCAGTACTTC. The V gene is TRBV20-1, the J gene TRBJ2-7; D is undetermined. Germline loops: CDR1 DFQATT, CDR2 SNEGSKA (reference sequence). The CDR3 sequence is 11 residues long. Trimming removed 1 base from V and 6 bases from J, with 7 bases in between.

This rearrangement joins TRBV4-3 to TRBJ1-3; D is undetermined. The CDR3 is 15 amino acids. The V end lost 1 base, the J end lost 0 bases, and 7 bases lay between the germline ends. The germline CDR1 and CDR2 sequences are LGHNA and YSLEER. The CDR3 DNA is TGCGCCAGCAGCCAAGCCAGGTTCTCTGGAAACACCATATATTTT. Residues: CASSQARFSGNTIYF.

This rearrangement joins TRBV6-2 or TRBV6-3 to TRBJ2-7, with a weak D call TRBD1 (6 bases). The CDR3 has 14 amino acids. Trimming cost V 5 bases and J 5 bases, with 16 bases left between them. The V gene's germline CDR1 is MNHEY and CDR2 SVGEGT. Here the CDR3 reads CASSSSNRDHEQYF. CDR3 in DNA: TGTGCCAGCAGTAGCTCAAACAGGGACCACGAGCAGTACTTC.

In its sample, this clone was seen a few times. The chain employs TRBV3-1 (or the pseudogene TRBV3-2) and TRBJ2-7; D not certain. The CDR3 loop spans 11 amino acids. Trimming shortened V by 1 base and J by 4 bases, and 2 bases separated the two germline ends. Per germline, CDR1 LGHDT and CDR2 YNNKEL (reference sequence). CDR3 amino acids: CASSQGYEQYF. In DNA form, the CDR3 reads TGTGCCAGCAGCCAAGGTTACGAGCAGTACTTC.